These 7 T cell receptor beta chains originate from one sample sequenced in a study of T cell repertoires in cytomegalovirus infection. MiXCR, run by TCRdb on the reads, gives a single entry per CDR3 protein. The sample lists fewer than 350,000 distinct CDR3 sequences, around a sixth occurring once. Sequencing input: PBMCs. The receptors shown here come from a human donor in good health (CMV status not recorded). Some clones in this sample may be carry-over from other donors' samples.

This clonotype was seen many times. The chain carries TRBV4-1 and TRBJ1-6; 8 nucleotides match TRBD1. The CDR3 consists of 17 residues. In germline, CDR1 is MGHRA, CDR2 YSYEKL. V dropped 1 base and J dropped 5; count of bases not matched to a gene: 7. CDR3 DNA sequence: TGCGCCAGCAGCCAAGTAGTGAGGACAGGGAATAATTCACCCCTCCACTTT. Encoded protein: CASSQVVRTGNNSPLHF.

This clonotype has a handful of counts. The rearrangement uses TRBV4-1 and TRBJ2-5; D gene uncertain. V was clipped by 0 bases and J by 7 bases, with 6 bases between them. This CDR3 is built from 12 residues. Germline V lookup: CDR1 MGHRA, CDR2 YSYEKL. The CDR3 region has the DNA TGCGCCAGCAGCCAAGATATGAGGACCCAGTACTTC. This encodes CASSQDMRTQYF.

This clonotype was seen only a few times. This chain uses TRBV15 with TRBJ1-1; maybe TRBD1 (5 bases). CDR1 is LNHNV and CDR2 is YYDKDF in the germline V gene (reference sequence). The CDR3 length is 15 residues. Between the trimmed V and J ends, which lost 0 bases and 6 bases, there was a span of 14 bases. The CDR3 here is CATSRDPDGGAEAFF. The CDR3 DNA reads TGTGCCACCAGCAGAGATCCAGACGGGGGGGCTGAAGCTTTCTTT.

This clonotype was recorded at least ten times. V usage is TRBV20-1 and J usage is TRBJ2-2; D gene unclear. Germline V CDR1 and CDR2: DFQATT, SNEGSKA (reference sequence). Trimming shortened V by 0 bases and J by 0 bases, and 8 bases separated the two germline ends. CDR3 length equals 15 residues. The CDR3 is CSARESNANTGELFF. The CDR3 nucleotides read TGCAGTGCTAGAGAGTCAAACGCGAACACCGGGGAGCTGTTTTTT.

This clonotype was detected only a few times. The chain joins TRBV12-3 or TRBV12-4 to TRBJ2-6; D is undetermined. The CDR3 sequence is 15 residues long. Deletions cut 3 bases from V and 0 bases from J, with 6 bases between. The CDR3 bases are TGTGCCAGCAGTTTGGGTAACTCTGGGGCCAACGTCCTGACTTTC. Its protein is CASSLGNSGANVLTF.

V and J are TRBV20-1 and TRBJ1-1; D is uncertain. Looked up from germline, CDR1 is DFQATT and CDR2 is SNEGSKA (reference sequence). V lost 0 bases and J 8 bases, leaving 13 bases between the germline ends. The CDR3 contains 13 residues. The CDR3 DNA follows: TGCAGTGCTAGAGATCCCCCTGGGCAGGAAGCTTTCTTT. Residues: CSARDPPGQEAFF.

On this clonotype itself: One junction end does not reproduce the germline sequence, and a read error may be involved. This chain joins TRBV7-7 and TRBJ2-5, with TRBD1 matching over 8 bases. The CDR3 consists of 15 residues. Germline V gene sequence: CDR1 SSHAT, CDR2 FNYEAQ (reference sequence). The CDR3 DNA follows: TGTGCTAGCAGCCGCGCGACAGGGGTCGGGGAGACCCAGTACTTC. Protein sequence: CASSRATGVGETQYF.